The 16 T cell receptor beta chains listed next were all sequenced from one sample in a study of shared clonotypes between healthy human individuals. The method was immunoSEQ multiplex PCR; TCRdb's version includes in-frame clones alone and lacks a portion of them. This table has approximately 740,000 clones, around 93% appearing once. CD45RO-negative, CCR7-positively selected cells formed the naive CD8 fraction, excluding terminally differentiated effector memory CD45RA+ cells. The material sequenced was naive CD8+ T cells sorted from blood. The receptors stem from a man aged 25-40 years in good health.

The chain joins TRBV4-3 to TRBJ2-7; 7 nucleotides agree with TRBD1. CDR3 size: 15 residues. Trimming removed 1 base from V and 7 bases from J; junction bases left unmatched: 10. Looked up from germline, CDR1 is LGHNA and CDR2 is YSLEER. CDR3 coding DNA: TGCGCCAGCAGCCAAGGTAGGGACAGCAGTGCGGAGCAGTACTTC. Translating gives CASSQGRDSSAEQYF.

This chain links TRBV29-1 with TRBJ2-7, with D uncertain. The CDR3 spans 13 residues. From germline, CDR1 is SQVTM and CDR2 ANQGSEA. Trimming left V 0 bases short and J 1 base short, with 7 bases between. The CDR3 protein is CSVEELDSYEQYF. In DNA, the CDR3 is TGCAGCGTTGAAGAATTGGATTCCTACGAGCAGTACTTC.

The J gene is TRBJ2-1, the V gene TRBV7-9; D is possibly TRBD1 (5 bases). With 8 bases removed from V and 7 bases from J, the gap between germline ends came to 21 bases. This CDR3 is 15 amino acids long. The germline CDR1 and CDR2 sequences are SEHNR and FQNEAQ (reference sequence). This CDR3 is CASHPVPPGANEQFF. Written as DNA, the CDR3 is TGTGCCAGCCACCCGGTACCGCCTGGGGCGAATGAGCAGTTCTTC.

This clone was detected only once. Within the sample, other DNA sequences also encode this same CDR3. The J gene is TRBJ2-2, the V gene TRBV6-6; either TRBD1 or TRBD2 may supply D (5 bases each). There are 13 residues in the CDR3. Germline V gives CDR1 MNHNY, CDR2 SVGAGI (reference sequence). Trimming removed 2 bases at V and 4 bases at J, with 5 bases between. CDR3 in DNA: TGTGCCAGCAGTTACGGGGGCACCGGGGAGCTGTTTTTT. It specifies CASSYGGTGELFF.

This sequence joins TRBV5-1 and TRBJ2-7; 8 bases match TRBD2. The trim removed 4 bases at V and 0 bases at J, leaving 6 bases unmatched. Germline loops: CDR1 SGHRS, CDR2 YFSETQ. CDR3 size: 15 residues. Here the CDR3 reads CASSRTSGPSYEQYF. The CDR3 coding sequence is TGCGCCAGCAGCAGAACTAGCGGTCCCTCCTACGAGCAGTACTTC.

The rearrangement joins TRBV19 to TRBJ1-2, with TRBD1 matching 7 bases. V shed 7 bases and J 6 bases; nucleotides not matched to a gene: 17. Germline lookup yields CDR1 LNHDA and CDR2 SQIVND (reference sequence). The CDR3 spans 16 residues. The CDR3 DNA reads TGTGCCAGTAATCTTAAGGGACAGCGAGTCATTAATGGCTACACCTTC. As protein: CASNLKGQRVINGYTF. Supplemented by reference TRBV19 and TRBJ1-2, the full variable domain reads DGGITQSPKYLFRKEGQNVTLSCEQNLNHDAMYWYRQDPGQGLRLIYYSQIVNDFQKGDIAEGYSVSREKKESFPLTVTSAQKNPTAFYLCASNLKGQRVINGYTFGSGTRLTVV.

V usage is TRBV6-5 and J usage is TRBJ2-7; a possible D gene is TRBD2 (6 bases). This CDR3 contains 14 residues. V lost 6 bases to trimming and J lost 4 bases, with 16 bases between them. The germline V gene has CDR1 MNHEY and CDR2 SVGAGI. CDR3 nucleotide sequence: TGTGCCAGCAGCCCCGCGGGACGGAGGTACGAGCAGTACTTC. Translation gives CASSPAGRRYEQYF.

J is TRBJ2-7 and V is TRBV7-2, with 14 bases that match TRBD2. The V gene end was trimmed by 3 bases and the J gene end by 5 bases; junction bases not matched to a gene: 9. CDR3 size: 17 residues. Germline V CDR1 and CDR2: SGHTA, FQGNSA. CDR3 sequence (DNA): TGTGCCAGCAGCTTCGCCGGGACTAGCGGGAGTGCTCACGAGCAGTACTTC. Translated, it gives CASSFAGTSGSAHEQYF.

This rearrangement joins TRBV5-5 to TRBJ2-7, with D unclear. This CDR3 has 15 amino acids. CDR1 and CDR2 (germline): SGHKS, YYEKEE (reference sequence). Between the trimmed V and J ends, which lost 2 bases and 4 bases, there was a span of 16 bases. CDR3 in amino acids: CASSFKDVGRYEQYF. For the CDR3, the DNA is TGTGCCAGCAGCTTCAAGGACGTTGGCCGATACGAGCAGTACTTC.

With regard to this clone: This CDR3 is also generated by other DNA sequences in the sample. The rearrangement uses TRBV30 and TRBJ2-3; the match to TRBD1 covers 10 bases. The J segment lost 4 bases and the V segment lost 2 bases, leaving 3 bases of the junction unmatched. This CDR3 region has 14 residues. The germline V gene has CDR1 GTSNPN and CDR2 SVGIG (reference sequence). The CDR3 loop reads CAWSSGTGADTQYF. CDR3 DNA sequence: TGTGCCTGGAGTTCCGGGACAGGGGCAGATACGCAGTATTTT.

The CDR3 DNA follows: TGTGCCAGCAGCTTAACAGGACTAGCGTTCTCCTACGAGCAGTACTTC. Protein sequence: CASSLTGLAFSYEQYF. This rearrangement joins TRBV11-2 to TRBJ2-7; TRBD2 agrees at 9 bases. V was clipped by 2 bases and J by 0 bases; unmatched bases: 5. The CDR3 consists of 16 residues. The germline V gene encodes CDR1 SGHAT and CDR2 FQNNGV.

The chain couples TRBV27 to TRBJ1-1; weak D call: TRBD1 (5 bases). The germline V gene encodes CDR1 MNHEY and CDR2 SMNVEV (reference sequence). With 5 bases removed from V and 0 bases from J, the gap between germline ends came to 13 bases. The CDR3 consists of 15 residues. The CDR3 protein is CASSLDRRMNTEAFF. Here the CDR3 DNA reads TGTGCCAGCAGTCTTGACAGACGGATGAACACTGAAGCTTTCTTT.

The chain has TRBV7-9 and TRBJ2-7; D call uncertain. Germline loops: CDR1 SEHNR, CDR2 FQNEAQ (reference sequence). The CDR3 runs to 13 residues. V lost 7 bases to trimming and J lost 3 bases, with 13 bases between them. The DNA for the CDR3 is TGTGCCAGCATGTCGGCTGGTAACTACGAGCAGTACTTC. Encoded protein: CASMSAGNYEQYF.

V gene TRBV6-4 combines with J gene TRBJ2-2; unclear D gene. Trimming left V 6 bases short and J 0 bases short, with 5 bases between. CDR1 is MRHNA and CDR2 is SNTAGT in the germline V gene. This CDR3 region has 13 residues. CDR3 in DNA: TGTGCCAGCAGAGACCCGAACACCGGGGAGCTGTTTTTT. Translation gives CASRDPNTGELFF.

The CDR3 is CASSEVRVADTQYF. The CDR3 DNA follows: TGTGCCAGCAGTGAGGTGAGGGTGGCAGATACGCAGTATTTT. The chain combines TRBV2 with TRBJ2-3; D is possibly TRBD2 (5 bases). Between the trimmed V and J ends, which lost 3 bases and 4 bases, there was a span of 11 bases. Germline V lookup: CDR1 SNHLY, CDR2 FYNNEI. This CDR3 region has 14 residues.

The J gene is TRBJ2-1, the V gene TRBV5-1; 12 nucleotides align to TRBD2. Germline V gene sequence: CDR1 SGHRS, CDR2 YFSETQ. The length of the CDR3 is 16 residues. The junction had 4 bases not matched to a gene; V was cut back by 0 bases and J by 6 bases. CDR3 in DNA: TGCGCCAGCAGCTTGGCTACTAGCGGGAGGTTCAATGAGCAGTTCTTC. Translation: CASSLATSGRFNEQFF.